Listed below are T cell receptor beta chains from one sample, sequenced in a study of CD8 T cells in cerebrospinal fluid in Alzheimer's disease. TCRdb reworked the 10x single-cell sequencing reads into one entry per CDR3 protein, no DNA. The sample has 1,500 to 2,000 distinct CDR3 sequences; the top ten hold around 9.4%. The sample was cerebrospinal fluid. The receptors were sampled from a human donor with mild cognitive impairment. CDR3s include the opening cysteine and the closing phenylalanine or tryptophan. Rows may omit the clone size; those that give it use once, few, many or a size class.

>TRBJ2-2|TRBV9|medium-sized
CASSVEGFRRTGELFF
>TRBJ2-6|TRBV19|.
CASLTPAANVLTF
>TRBJ1-2|TRBV5-6|.
CASSLAYRTAYGYTF
>TRBJ2-1|TRBV27|medium-sized
CASSFNGGAYNEQFF
>TRBJ2-5|TRBV2|medium-sized
CASGREFAETQYF
>TRBJ2-2|TRBV6-6|medium-sized
CASRTPDGGAGELFF
>TRBJ2-7|TRBV30|medium-sized
CAWRSGGHLVYEQYF
>TRBJ2-3|TRBV15|medium-sized
CATSRDLAGEGTDTQYF
>TRBJ1-1|TRBV7-9|large
CASTVPGQGRTEAFF
>TRBJ1-3|TRBV23-1|.
CASSQSGREGNTIYF
>TRBJ2-5|TRBV5-1|medium-sized
CASSSEGETQYF
>TRBJ2-5|TRBV12-5|large
CASASTGDETQYF
>TRBJ2-7|TRBV11-2|medium-sized
CASSSPGRALFEQYF
>TRBJ2-1|TRBV25-1|.
CASSEFLKRSISSYNEQFF
>TRBJ1-6|TRBV18|medium-sized
CASSPRTGGGYNSPLHF
>TRBJ2-1|TRBV20-1|.
CSAIGASGGITYNEQFF
>TRBJ2-7|TRBV14|medium-sized
CASSQERRGHEQYF
>TRBJ2-7|TRBV20-1|medium-sized
CSASASQGSSYEQYF
>TRBJ2-4|TRBV5-1|large
CASSWGLAGEGNIQYF
>TRBJ2-1|TRBV14|medium-sized
CASSQYNEQFF
>TRBJ2-7|TRBV5-4|.
CASSYSGSLYEQYF
>TRBJ2-7|TRBV6-4|medium-sized
CACPAGGPSYEQYF
>TRBJ1-2|TRBV20-1|medium-sized
CSAIPGAYGYTF
>TRBJ2-2|TRBV7-6|medium-sized
CASSLAQGLHGTGELFF
>TRBJ1-5|TRBV29-1|medium-sized
CSVLTGGGQPQHF
>TRBJ2-5|TRBV5-1|medium-sized
CASSFNPLGWGETQYF
>TRBJ1-2|TRBV28|large
CASSLLGSYNYGYTF
>TRBJ2-1|TRBV6-6|medium-sized
CASSYWGDEQFF
>TRBJ2-7|TRBV7-2|large
CASSFGQGAREQYF
>TRBJ1-3|TRBV12-3/TRBV12-4|large
CASSSTQPGNTIYF
>TRBJ1-2|TRBV27|medium-sized
CASGTSGGFYGYTF
>TRBJ2-2|TRBV5-8|.
CASSPGTGIMTGELFF
>TRBJ2-7|TRBV7-8|medium-sized
CASSLVGTGGRYEQYF
>TRBJ1-1|TRBV3-1|medium-sized
CASSHEQGGGMNTEAFF
>TRBJ2-7|TRBV11-2|medium-sized
CASSLTSGPYF
>TRBJ1-1|TRBV4-1|.
CASSHRQGDMNTEAFF
>TRBJ2-7|TRBV4-2|medium-sized
CASSQALAGYEQYF
>TRBJ2-3|TRBV20-1|.
CSAGTGRSTDTQYF
>TRBJ2-5|TRBV12-3/TRBV12-4|medium-sized
CASSRGLAGTQETQYF
>TRBJ2-7|TRBV28|medium-sized
CASRGPGQPYEQYF
>TRBJ2-1|TRBV11-2|large
CASSHRLGQSSDEQFF
>TRBJ2-5|TRBV24-1|medium-sized
CATSDTVIETQYF
>TRBJ2-7|TRBV19|medium-sized
CASSTSGAYEQYF
>TRBJ2-3|TRBV9|.
CASSASSWRSTDTQYF
>TRBJ2-5|TRBV10-3|.
CAISERLGETQYF
>TRBJ2-1|TRBV20-1|medium-sized
CSARPLEESDEQFF
>TRBJ1-6|TRBV14|.
CASSQQVYNSPLHF
>TRBJ1-5|TRBV10-3|medium-sized
CAISGSTDQPQHF
>TRBJ2-1|TRBV9|.
CASSVFGGTHNEQFF
>TRBJ2-7|TRBV27|medium-sized
CASRAGTSGTEQYF
>TRBJ2-3|TRBV10-1|medium-sized
CATGPGLAEADTQYF
>TRBJ2-1|TRBV30|medium-sized
CAWTFSGTLGNEQFF
>TRBJ2-3|TRBV7-6|medium-sized
CASSLGRADTQYF
>TRBJ2-2|TRBV20-1|large
CSARTQGFRELFF
>TRBJ2-3|TRBV7-2|large
CASSERYTQYF
>TRBJ2-3|TRBV10-1|medium-sized
CASSESPSGRAPDTQYF
>TRBJ1-4|TRBV12-3/TRBV12-4|medium-sized
CASSPGGASNEKLFF